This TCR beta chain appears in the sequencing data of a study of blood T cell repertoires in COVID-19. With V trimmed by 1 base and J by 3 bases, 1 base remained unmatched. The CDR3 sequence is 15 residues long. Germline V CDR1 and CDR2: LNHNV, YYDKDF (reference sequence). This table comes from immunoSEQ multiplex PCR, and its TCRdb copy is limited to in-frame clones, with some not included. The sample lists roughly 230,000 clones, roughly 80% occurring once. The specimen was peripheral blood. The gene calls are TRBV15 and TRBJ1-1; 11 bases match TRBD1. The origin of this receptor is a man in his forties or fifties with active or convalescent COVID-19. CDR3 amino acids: CATSRGDRGDTEAFF. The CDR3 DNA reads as TGTGCCACCAGCAGAGGGGACAGGGGGGACACTGAAGCTTTCTTT. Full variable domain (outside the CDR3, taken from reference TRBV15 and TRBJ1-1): DAMVIQNPRYQVTQFGKPVTLSCSQTLNHNVMYWYQQKSSQAPKLLFHYYDKDFNNEADTPDNFQSRRPNTSFCFLDIRSPGLGDTAMYLCATSRGDRGDTEAFFGQGTRLTVV.